One and the same sample provided the 17 T cell receptor beta chains below, sequenced in a study of cytomegalovirus exposure and HLA in healthy donors. Both 60 Vbeta primers and 13 Jbeta primers went into the PCR. TCRdb's copy holds only in-frame clones and misses some; the assay was immunoSEQ multiplex PCR. The sample includes around 150,000 clones, about two thirds of them seen just once. The sequencing sample was made of PBMCs. All receptors come from a young woman in good health and CMV-seronegative.

This clone was counted a single time. The V and J genes are TRBV4-3 and TRBJ2-5; D gene uncertain. Germline CDR1 is LGHNA and CDR2 is YSLEER. This CDR3 region has 14 residues. Trimming took off 1 base at V and 2 bases at J, with 8 bases between the two ends. The CDR3 loop is CASSQVRRQETQYF. In DNA form, the CDR3 reads TGCGCCAGCAGCCAAGTCCGCAGACAAGAGACCCAGTACTTC.

This clone showed up just once. CDR3 residues: CATGTGGTYEQYF. The CDR3 coding sequence is TGTGCCACCGGGACAGGGGGCACCTACGAGCAGTACTTC. This chain uses TRBV27 with TRBJ2-5; the match to TRBD1 covers 12 bases. With the DNA end fitting TRBJ2-7 better, the J assignment may be wrong. The germline V gene encodes CDR1 MNHEY and CDR2 SMNVEV (reference sequence). The CDR3 extends over 13 amino acids.

The CDR3 sequence: CASSQDRSRNTGELFF. CDR3 DNA: TGTGCCAGCAGCCAAGATCGGTCAAGGAACACCGGGGAGCTGTTTTTT. The chain links TRBV4-2 to TRBJ2-2; D gene unclear. The CDR3 extends over 16 amino acids. Germline V gives CDR1 LGHNA, CDR2 YNFKEQ. Trimming removed 0 bases from V and 1 base from J, with 9 bases in between.

The gene calls are TRBV5-4 and TRBJ2-1; 9 positions agree with TRBD2. The germline gives CDR1 SGHNT, CDR2 YYREEE (reference sequence). The V and J ends lost 4 bases and 4 bases, in that order; junction bases with no gene match: 9. There are 16 residues in the CDR3. The CDR3 DNA sequence: TGTGCCAGCAGCAGGGATCTGCGGGGGGGATACAATGAGCAGTTCTTC. Protein product: CASSRDLRGGYNEQFF. Full variable domain (remainder filled in from reference TRBV5-4 and TRBJ2-1): ETGVTQSPTHLIKTRGQQVTLRCSSQSGHNTVSWYQQALGQGPQFIFQYYREEENGRGNFPPRFSGLQFPNYSSELNVNALELDDSALYLCASSRDLRGGYNEQFFGPGTRLTVL.

The chain couples TRBV19 to TRBJ2-1; 9 bases agree with TRBD1. The CDR3 extends over 13 amino acids. After removal of 5 bases from V and 4 bases from J, the junction contained 0 bases not matched to a gene. Germline CDR1 reads LNHDA; CDR2 reads SQIVND (reference sequence). The DNA of the CDR3 is TGTGCCAGTAGTGGGACAGGGTACAATGAGCAGTTCTTC. Its translation: CASSGTGYNEQFF.

V gene TRBV7-3 combines with J gene TRBJ1-1; 8 positions agree with TRBD1. Germline V lookup: CDR1 SGHTA, CDR2 FQGTGA. CDR3 length: 13 amino acids. Trimming at V came to 3 bases and at J to 8 bases, leaving 5 bases not matched to a gene. CDR3 DNA sequence: TGTGCCAGCAGCTTCACCTGGGACAGGGAAGCTTTCTTT. Translation: CASSFTWDREAFF.

The chain recombines TRBV29-1 with TRBJ1-5; TRBD1 aligns across 7 bases. The J segment lost 7 bases and the V segment lost 5 bases, leaving 8 bases of the junction unmatched. The CDR3 contains 13 residues. Germline V CDR1 and CDR2: SQVTM, ANQGSEA. The DNA for the CDR3 is TGCAGCGTTTTGACAGGGACGGGACAGCCCCAGCATTTT. The encoded protein is CSVLTGTGQPQHF.

This clone was found once. The V and J genes are TRBV6-1 and TRBJ1-5; TRBD1 aligns across 8 bases. Germline CDR1 reads MNHNS; CDR2 reads SASEGT. CDR3 length: 15 amino acids. Germline trimming cut 4 bases from V and 3 bases from J; bases unmatched to any gene: 5. CDR3 amino acids: CASSGAGGLNQPQHF. Written as DNA, the CDR3 is TGTGCCAGCAGTGGGGCAGGGGGCCTCAATCAGCCCCAGCATTTT.

V and J are TRBV4-1 and TRBJ2-7, with D uncertain. Germline lookup yields CDR1 MGHRA and CDR2 YSYEKL. V lost 0 bases and J lost 3, with 9 bases in between. This CDR3 is 14 amino acids long. CDR3 protein: CASSQDRFYYEQYF. DNA of the CDR3: TGCGCCAGCAGCCAAGATCGGTTCTACTACGAGCAGTACTTC.

V usage is TRBV5-6 and J usage is TRBJ1-1, with 9 bases fitting TRBD1. The CDR3 extends over 14 amino acids. Germline assignment: CDR1 SGHDT and CDR2 YYEEEE. The junction had 3 bases not matched to a gene; V was cut back by 3 bases and J by 3 bases. CDR3 sequence: CASSWTGEYTEAFF. The CDR3 bases are TGTGCCAGCAGCTGGACAGGGGAATACACTGAAGCTTTCTTT.

This chain uses TRBV15 with TRBJ1-4; 8 bases are a match to TRBD1. Germline-derived CDR1 and CDR2 are LNHNV and YYDKDF (reference sequence). The V and J ends lost 7 bases and 3 bases, in that order; junction bases with no gene match: 4. The CDR3 is made up of 14 amino acids. This chain's CDR3 is CATNQDRANEKLFF. The CDR3 coding sequence is TGTGCCACCAACCAGGACAGGGCTAATGAAAAACTGTTTTTT.

The chain joins TRBV7-9 to TRBJ2-3; 7 bases are shared with TRBD2. Looked up from germline, CDR1 is SEHNR and CDR2 is FQNEAQ (reference sequence). The trim removed 6 bases at V and 2 bases at J, leaving 14 bases unmatched. This CDR3 spans 17 amino acids. CDR3 bases: TGTGCCAGCAGTCCGAGAGGGCGGGAGACCCTCACAGATACGCAGTATTTT. Amino acid sequence: CASSPRGRETLTDTQYF.

V gene TRBV27 combines with J gene TRBJ2-3; 8 nucleotides align to TRBD2. The V and J ends lost 4 bases and 4 bases, in that order; junction bases with no gene match: 7. The CDR3 runs to 15 residues. Germline V CDR1 and CDR2: MNHEY, SMNVEV (reference sequence). The CDR3 sequence: CASSSFGRGADTQYF. CDR3 bases: TGTGCCAGCAGTTCCTTCGGGAGGGGGGCAGATACGCAGTATTTT.

For this clone: Other DNA variants within this sample encode the same CDR3. The CDR3 sequence is CASSFSGQYGYTF. The DNA of the CDR3 is TGTGCCAGTAGTTTTTCGGGACAGTATGGCTACACCTTC. The chain uses TRBV19 and TRBJ1-2; 7 nucleotides line up with TRBD1. With V trimmed by 5 bases and J by 5 bases, 5 bases remained unmatched. The CDR3 runs to 13 residues. CDR1 is LNHDA and CDR2 is SQIVND in the germline V gene (reference sequence).

The chain couples TRBV27 to TRBJ2-7; 7 bases fit TRBD1. In germline, CDR1 is MNHEY, CDR2 SMNVEV (reference sequence). CDR3 length: 13 amino acids. Losses at the gene ends were 6 bases for V and 5 bases for J; bases not matched to a gene: 7. The DNA for the CDR3 is TGTGCCAGCAGGAGAGACAGGGTGCACGAGCAGTACTTC. Protein product: CASRRDRVHEQYF.

CDR3 bases: TGTGCCAGCAGCTTTTACCACAGCTCTGGGGCCAACGTCCTGACTTTC. It specifies CASSFYHSSGANVLTF. V gene TRBV7-2 combines with J gene TRBJ2-6; D remains unclear. From germline, CDR1 is SGHTA and CDR2 FQGNSA. The CDR3 has 16 residues. V was clipped by 3 bases and J by 0 bases, with 9 bases between them.

The chain couples TRBV13 to TRBJ2-5; D is unresolved. Matching the DNA end better, TRBJ2-7 makes the J call doubtful. CDR3 length equals 11 residues. CDR1 and CDR2 (germline): PRHDT, FYEKMQ (reference sequence). The DNA of the CDR3 is TGTGCCAGCAGCCCCACCTACGAGCAGTACTTC. This translates into CASSPTYEQYF.